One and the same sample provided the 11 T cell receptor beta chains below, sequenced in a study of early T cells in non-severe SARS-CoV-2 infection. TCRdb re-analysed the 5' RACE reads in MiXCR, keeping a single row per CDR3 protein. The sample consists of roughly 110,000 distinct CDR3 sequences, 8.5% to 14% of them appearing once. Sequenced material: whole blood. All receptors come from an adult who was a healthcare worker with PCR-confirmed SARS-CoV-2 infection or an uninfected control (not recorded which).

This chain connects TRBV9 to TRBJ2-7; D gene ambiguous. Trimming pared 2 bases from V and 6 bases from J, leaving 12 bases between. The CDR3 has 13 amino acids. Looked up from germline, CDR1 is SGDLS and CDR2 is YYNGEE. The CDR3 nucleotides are TGTGCCAGCAGCGTTAGTGCCCCAGGCGAGCAGTACTTC. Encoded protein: CASSVSAPGEQYF.

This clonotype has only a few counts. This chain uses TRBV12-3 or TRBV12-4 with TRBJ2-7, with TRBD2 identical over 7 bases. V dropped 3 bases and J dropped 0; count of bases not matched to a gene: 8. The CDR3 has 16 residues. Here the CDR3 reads CASSLPSGPPSYEQYF. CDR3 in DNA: TGTGCCAGCAGTTTGCCTAGCGGACCCCCCTCCTACGAGCAGTACTTC.

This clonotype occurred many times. CDR3 in DNA: TGTGCCAGCAGCTTAGGTCGGTCTGTTTCCGAGCAGTACTTC. Amino acids: CASSLGRSVSEQYF. The V and J genes are TRBV7-8 and TRBJ2-7; D remains unclear. Germline CDR1 SGHVS, CDR2 FQNEAQ. Trimming pared 1 base from V and 6 bases from J, leaving 13 bases between. The CDR3 sequence is 14 residues long. The complete variable domain, with remaining parts taken from reference TRBV7-8 and TRBJ2-7, reads GAGVSQSPRYKVAKRGQDVALRCDPISGHVSLFWYQQALGQGPEFLTYFQNEAQLDKSGLPSDRFFAERPEGSVSTLKIQRTQQEDSAVYLCASSLGRSVSEQYFGPGTRLTVT.

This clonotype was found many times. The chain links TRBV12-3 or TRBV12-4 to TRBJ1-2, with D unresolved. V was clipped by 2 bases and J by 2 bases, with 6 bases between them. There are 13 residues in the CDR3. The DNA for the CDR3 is TGTGCCAGCAGTTTATTGGAGAACTATGGCTACACCTTC. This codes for CASSLLENYGYTF.

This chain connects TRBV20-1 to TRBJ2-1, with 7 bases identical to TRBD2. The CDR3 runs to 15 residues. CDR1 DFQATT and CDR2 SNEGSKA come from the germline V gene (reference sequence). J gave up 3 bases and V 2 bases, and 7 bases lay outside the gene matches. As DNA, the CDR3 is TGCAGTGCTAGAAAGGCGGGAGAAATCTACAATGAGCAGTTCTTC. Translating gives CSARKAGEIYNEQFF.

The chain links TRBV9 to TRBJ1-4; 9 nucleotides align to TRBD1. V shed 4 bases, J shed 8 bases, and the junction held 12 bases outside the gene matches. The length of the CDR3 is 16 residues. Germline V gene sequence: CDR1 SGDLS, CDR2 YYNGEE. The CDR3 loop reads CASSLFGTGRGEKLFF. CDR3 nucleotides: TGTGCCAGCAGCCTCTTTGGGACAGGGAGAGGAGAAAAACTGTTTTTT.

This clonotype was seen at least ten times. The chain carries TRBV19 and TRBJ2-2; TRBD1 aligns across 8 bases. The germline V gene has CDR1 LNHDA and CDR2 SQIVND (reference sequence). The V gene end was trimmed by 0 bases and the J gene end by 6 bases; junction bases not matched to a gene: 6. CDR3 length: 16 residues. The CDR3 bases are TGTGCCAGTAGTATAGATGCGACAGGGGAGCCCGGGGAGCTGTTTTTT. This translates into CASSIDATGEPGELFF. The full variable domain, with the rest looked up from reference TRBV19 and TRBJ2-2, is DGGITQSPKYLFRKEGQNVTLSCEQNLNHDAMYWYRQDPGQGLRLIYYSQIVNDFQKGDIAEGYSVSREKKESFPLTVTSAQKNPTAFYLCASSIDATGEPGELFFGEGSRLTVL.

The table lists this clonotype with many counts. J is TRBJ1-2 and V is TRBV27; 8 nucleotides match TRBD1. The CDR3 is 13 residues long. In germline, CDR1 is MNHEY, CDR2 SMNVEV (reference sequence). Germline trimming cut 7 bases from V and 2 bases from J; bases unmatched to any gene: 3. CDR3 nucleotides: TGTGCCAGCATTGGACAGGGCAACTATGGCTACACCTTC. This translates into CASIGQGNYGYTF.

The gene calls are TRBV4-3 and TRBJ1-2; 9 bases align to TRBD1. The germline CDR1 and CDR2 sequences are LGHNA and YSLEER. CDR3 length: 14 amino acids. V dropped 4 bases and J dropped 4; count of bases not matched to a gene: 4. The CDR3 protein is CASSRKTGGYGYTF. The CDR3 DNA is TGCGCCAGCAGCCGAAAGACAGGGGGCTATGGCTACACCTTC.

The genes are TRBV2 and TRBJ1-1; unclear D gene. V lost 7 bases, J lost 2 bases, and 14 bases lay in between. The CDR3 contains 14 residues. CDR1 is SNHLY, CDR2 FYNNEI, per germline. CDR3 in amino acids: CASILDLDNTEAFF. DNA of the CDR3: TGTGCCAGCATCTTAGACCTCGATAACACTGAAGCTTTCTTT.

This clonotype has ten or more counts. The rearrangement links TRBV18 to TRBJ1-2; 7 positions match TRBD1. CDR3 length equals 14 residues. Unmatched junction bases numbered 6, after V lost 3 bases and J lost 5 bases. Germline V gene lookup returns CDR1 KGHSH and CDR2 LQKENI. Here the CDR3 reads CASSPTDRRYGYTF. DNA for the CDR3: TGTGCCAGCTCACCTACGGACAGGAGATATGGCTACACCTTC. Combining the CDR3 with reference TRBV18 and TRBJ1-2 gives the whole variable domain NAGVMQNPRHLVRRRGQEARLRCSPMKGHSHVYWYRQLPEEGLKFMVYLQKENIIDESGMPKERFSAEFPKEGPSILRIQQVVRGDSAAYFCASSPTDRRYGYTFGSGTRLTVV.